This T cell receptor beta chain emerged from a study of T cells expressing NK-cell markers. Overall study: Sorted T-cell subsets CD3+CD56+NKG2C+, CD3+CD56+NKG2C- and CD3+CD56-NKG2C+ were TCR beta-sequenced. Study results and limitations: About 1.0-8% of CD8+ T cells in over 5 donors belonged to dominant NKG2C+ clonotypes. HCMV specificity of the expanded NKG2C+ T cell clones stayed unclear.

As for this clonotype: Its antigen is currently unknown.

Germline V lookup: CDR1 SGHRS, CDR2 YFSETQ. The CDR3 consists of 13 residues. No DNA is given; TCRdb re-called the 5' RACE reads and lists each CDR3 protein once. The sample holds fewer than 550,000 distinct CDR3 sequences. The TCR originated in a woman in her fifties or sixties in good health. Sequencing was performed on blood T cells: a sorted CD56 or NKG2C T cell subset, CD4+ or CD8+ T cells, or bulk PBMC T cells (not recorded which). The chain carries TRBV5-1 and TRBJ2-2; TCRdb returns TRBD1, unconfirmable since there is no DNA. The CDR3 spells CASSTGQTGELFF.